The present TCR beta chain was sequenced within a study of response to subunit inactivated influenza vaccine. TCRdb itself ran the RT-PCR reads through MiXCR, one entry per CDR3 protein. The profile covers around 760,000 distinct CDR3 sequences, with approximately 13% appearing a single time and around 7.3% taken by the ten largest. On this clonotype: Its antigen remains unidentified.

The study's findings and limits: The authors offered the suggestion that each seasonal influenza vaccination recruits few new T cells.

The source is a man over 45 who received an inactivated influenza vaccine. The sequencing here drew on PBMCs from blood, taken 14 days before vaccination.

Here the CDR3 reads CASSSSGQSTYGYTF. In DNA form, the CDR3 reads TGTGCCAGCAGCTCTTCGGGACAGTCAACCTATGGCTACACCTTC. V gene TRBV7-2 combines with J gene TRBJ1-2, with TRBD1 identical over 7 bases. The CDR3 is made up of 15 amino acids. The germline V gene encodes CDR1 SGHTA and CDR2 FQGNSA. The V segment lost 4 bases and the J segment 4 bases; nucleotides outside the gene matches: 9.